The rows below give T cell receptor beta chains drawn from one sample of a study of cytomegalovirus exposure and HLA in healthy donors. The protocol was immunoSEQ multiplex PCR, while the TCRdb copy is restricted to in-frame clones and leaves out a portion. The sample lists some 200,000 clones; 75% to 85% were seen once. The sequenced material came from PBMCs. These receptors were taken from a male donor in good health and CMV-seropositive. Each CDR3 is given with its conserved first and last residue. D genes are given only for firm matches. Expanded clones get a size class; other rows say once, few or many, or leave the size out.

clone_size: NA
v_call: TRBV7-2
d_call: TRBD1
j_call: TRBJ1-1
cdr3_aa: CASSLAHRGRGGTEAFF
cdr3_nt: TGTGCCAGCAGCTTAGCCCACAGGGGGCGAGGGGGCACTGAAGCTTTCTTT

clone_size: NA
v_call: TRBV10-2
d_call: TRBD2
j_call: TRBJ2-1
cdr3_aa: CASSETKTAGGANEQFF
cdr3_nt: TGCGCCAGCAGCGAGACCAAGACAGCGGGGGGCGCCAATGAGCAGTTCTTC

clone_size: NA
v_call: TRBV25-1
d_call: NA
j_call: TRBJ1-1
cdr3_aa: CASSEYRGGAFF
cdr3_nt: TGTGCCAGCAGTGAATATAGGGGGGGAGCTTTCTTT

clone_size: NA
v_call: TRBV5-4
d_call: TRBD2
j_call: TRBJ2-5
cdr3_aa: CASSLTSGGSLQETQYF
cdr3_nt: TGTGCCAGCAGCTTGACTAGCGGGGGGTCCCTCCAAGAGACCCAGTACTTC

clone_size: NA
v_call: TRBV9
d_call: NA
j_call: TRBJ1-2
cdr3_aa: CASSVLGSDYGYTF
cdr3_nt: TGTGCCAGCAGCGTACTAGGTAGTGACTATGGCTACACCTTC

clone_size: NA
v_call: TRBV10-3
d_call: NA
j_call: TRBJ2-1
cdr3_aa: CAISESTLGHEQFF
cdr3_nt: TGTGCCATCAGTGAGTCGACTCTGGGGCATGAGCAGTTCTTC

clone_size: NA
v_call: TRBV10-2
d_call: NA
j_call: TRBJ2-7
cdr3_aa: CATRGSSYEQYF
cdr3_nt: TGCGCCACAAGGGGTAGCTCCTACGAGCAGTACTTC

clone_size: NA
v_call: TRBV27
d_call: NA
j_call: TRBJ2-5
cdr3_aa: CASSFTGGSLNWETQYF
cdr3_nt: TGTGCCAGCAGTTTTACGGGGGGCTCTCTTAATTGGGAGACCCAGTACTTC

clone_size: NA
v_call: TRBV30
d_call: NA
j_call: TRBJ1-2
cdr3_aa: CAWSGGSYGYTF
cdr3_nt: TGTGCCTGGAGTGGGGGCAGCTATGGCTACACCTTC

clone_size: NA
v_call: TRBV13
d_call: NA
j_call: TRBJ2-2
cdr3_aa: CASSLQGLTGELFF
cdr3_nt: TGTGCCAGCAGTTTACAAGGATTGACTGGGGAGCTGTTTTTT

clone_size: NA
v_call: TRBV9
d_call: NA
j_call: TRBJ1-1
cdr3_aa: CASSPLRGPNTEAFF
cdr3_nt: TGTGCCAGCAGCCCGCTCAGGGGCCCGAACACTGAAGCTTTCTTT

clone_size: once
v_call: TRBV15
d_call: NA
j_call: TRBJ1-2
cdr3_aa: CATSRDFRSVYTF
cdr3_nt: TGTGCCACCAGCAGAGATTTTAGATCGGTCTACACCTTC

clone_size: few
v_call: TRBV2
d_call: TRBD1
j_call: TRBJ2-2
cdr3_aa: CASGGQGRNTGELFF
cdr3_nt: TGTGCCAGCGGAGGACAGGGGAGGAACACCGGGGAGCTGTTTTTT

clone_size: few
v_call: TRBV7-9
d_call: NA
j_call: TRBJ2-7
cdr3_aa: CASSWTFGTYEQYF
cdr3_nt: TGTGCCAGCAGTTGGACTTTTGGAACCTACGAGCAGTACTTC

clone_size: NA
v_call: TRBV7-3
d_call: TRBD1
j_call: TRBJ1-1
cdr3_aa: CASSQGPKPGQTNTEAFF
cdr3_nt: TGTGCCAGCAGCCAGGGGCCCAAGCCGGGACAGACTAACACTGAAGCTTTCTTT

clone_size: few
v_call: TRBV19
d_call: NA
j_call: TRBJ2-7
cdr3_aa: CASSIGTAYEQYF
cdr3_nt: TGTGCCAGTAGTATAGGGACAGCCTACGAGCAGTACTTC

clone_size: NA
v_call: TRBV28
d_call: NA
j_call: TRBJ2-5
cdr3_aa: CASRAQETQYF
cdr3_nt: TGTGCCAGCAGGGCACAAGAGACCCAGTACTTC

clone_size: NA
v_call: TRBV6-4
d_call: TRBD1
j_call: TRBJ1-1
cdr3_aa: CASSAQGKNTEAFF
cdr3_nt: TGTGCCAGCAGTGCACAGGGGAAGAACACTGAAGCTTTCTTT

clone_size: few
v_call: TRBV6-1
d_call: NA
j_call: TRBJ1-1
cdr3_aa: CATRTERKNTEAFF
cdr3_nt: TGTGCCACACGGACAGAACGGAAGAACACTGAAGCTTTCTTT

clone_size: NA
v_call: TRBV21-1
d_call: NA
j_call: TRBJ2-5
cdr3_aa: CASSKALAGETQYF
cdr3_nt: TGTGCCAGCAGCAAAGCGTTAGCGGGGGAGACCCAGTACTTC

clone_size: NA
v_call: TRBV27
d_call: TRBD2
j_call: TRBJ2-3
cdr3_aa: CASSRLAGVDTQYF
cdr3_nt: TGTGCCAGCAGTCGACTAGCGGGAGTGGATACGCAGTATTTT

clone_size: NA
v_call: TRBV14
d_call: NA
j_call: TRBJ2-2
cdr3_aa: CASSQTTRFGELFF
cdr3_nt: TGTGCCAGCAGCCAAACGACGAGGTTCGGGGAGCTGTTTTTT

clone_size: NA
v_call: TRBV27
d_call: NA
j_call: TRBJ2-7
cdr3_aa: CASRQTGTLYEQYF
cdr3_nt: TGTGCCAGCAGACAGACAGGGACTCTCTACGAGCAGTACTTC

clone_size: NA
v_call: TRBV19
d_call: TRBD1
j_call: TRBJ1-5
cdr3_aa: CASSIMGQGYTPMSQHF
cdr3_nt: TGTGCCAGTAGTATAATGGGACAGGGGTACACTCCAATGTCCCAGCATTTT

clone_size: NA
v_call: TRBV7-2
d_call: NA
j_call: TRBJ1-2
cdr3_aa: CASSLELTVYGYTF
cdr3_nt: TGTGCCAGCAGCTTAGAGTTGACAGTCTATGGCTACACCTTC

clone_size: NA
v_call: TRBV7-6
d_call: NA
j_call: TRBJ1-3
cdr3_aa: CASSPLPSGNTIYF
cdr3_nt: TGTGCCAGCAGCCCCCTACCCTCTGGAAACACCATATATTTT

clone_size: few
v_call: TRBV27
d_call: NA
j_call: TRBJ1-6
cdr3_aa: CASSPAGTGDSPLHF
cdr3_nt: TGTGCCAGCAGTCCCGCCGGAACGGGGGATTCACCCCTCCACTTT

clone_size: NA
v_call: TRBV4-3
d_call: TRBD2
j_call: TRBJ2-2
cdr3_aa: CASSQDRLAGNTGELFF
cdr3_nt: TGCGCCAGCAGCCAAGATCGGCTAGCGGGTAACACCGGGGAGCTGTTTTTT

clone_size: NA
v_call: TRBV7-9
d_call: NA
j_call: TRBJ1-2
cdr3_aa: CASSPDSMPYGYTF
cdr3_nt: TGTGCCAGCAGCCCCGACAGCATGCCGTATGGCTACACCTTC